Listed below are T cell receptor beta chains from one sample, sequenced in a study of cytomegalovirus exposure and HLA in healthy donors. The data were produced by immunoSEQ multiplex PCR, yet TCRdb's version contains in-frame clones alone and is incomplete. Of roughly 140,000 clones listed, roughly 80% were seen once; the top ten hold 5% to 7.5%. Sample: PBMCs. These receptors were obtained from a woman aged 45-60 years in good health and CMV-seropositive. The CDR3 runs from the conserved cysteine through the conserved F or W. A D gene is named only where the DNA matches it firmly. Not all rows give a size; the values are once, few, many and, for expanded clones, a class.

V gene	clone size	D gene	J gene	CDR3 protein	CDR3 DNA
TRBV29-1	.	TRBD2	TRBJ2-1	CSVEGLAGGYSYNEQFF	TGCAGCGTTGAGGGACTAGCGGGGGGGTACTCCTACAATGAGCAGTTCTTC
TRBV7-3	.	.	TRBJ2-1	CASSPDTFAYNEQFF	TGTGCCAGCTCCCCTGACACATTCGCGTACAATGAGCAGTTCTTC
TRBV27	.	.	TRBJ2-3	CASSEGTSSTDTQYF	TGTGCCAGCAGCGAAGGGACTTCTAGCACAGATACGCAGTATTTT
TRBV2	.	.	TRBJ1-4	CASSYRDGEKLFF	TGTGCCAGCAGCTACAGGGATGGAGAAAAACTGTTTTTT
TRBV10-3	.	.	TRBJ1-2	CAISDSRTHTF	TGTGCCATCAGTGATTCACGGACTCACACCTTC
TRBV7-3	.	TRBD2	TRBJ2-1	CASSLLAGGINEQFF	TGTGCCAGCAGCCTACTAGCGGGGGGCATTAATGAGCAGTTCTTC
TRBV5-4	.	TRBD2	TRBJ2-1	CASSSVAGGSYNEQFF	TGTGCCAGCAGCTCCGTGGCGGGGGGCTCCTACAATGAGCAGTTCTTC
TRBV6-1	.	.	TRBJ2-1	CASTPIGYNEQFF	TGTGCCAGTACCCCAATCGGGTACAATGAGCAGTTCTTC
TRBV28	.	TRBD1	TRBJ1-5	CASGTGAYGNQPQHF	TGTGCCAGTGGGACAGGGGCATATGGCAATCAGCCCCAGCATTTT
TRBV7-2	.	.	TRBJ2-5	CASSPRLYQETQYF	TGTGCCAGCAGCCCCCGACTGTACCAAGAGACCCAGTACTTC
TRBV2	few	.	TRBJ2-7	CASSSTGTPSYEQYF	TGTGCCAGCAGTTCGACCGGGACACCCTCCTACGAGCAGTACTTC
TRBV30	.	.	TRBJ1-5	CAWSVSGGYSNQPQHF	TGTGCCTGGAGTGTATCTGGGGGGTATAGCAATCAGCCCCAGCATTTT
TRBV5-6	.	TRBD1	TRBJ2-3	CASSLAQGLRQRVDTQYF	TGTGCCAGCAGCTTGGCACAGGGGTTGAGGCAGAGGGTAGATACGCAGTATTTT
TRBV29-1	.	TRBD1	TRBJ1-2	CSVDSGQGDNGYGYTF	TGCAGCGTTGACTCGGGACAGGGCGATAACGGCTATGGCTACACCTTC
TRBV7-2	.	.	TRBJ2-1	CASSLGGGGAPREQFF	TGTGCCAGCAGCTTAGGGGGGGGCGGGGCCCCGAGAGAGCAGTTCTTC
TRBV4-1	.	.	TRBJ2-1	CASSQVRTSRNEQFF	TGCGCCAGCAGCCAAGTCAGGACAAGCCGCAATGAGCAGTTCTTC
TRBV9	.	TRBD1	TRBJ2-3	CASSVPTGGQLTDTQYF	TGTGCCAGCAGCGTACCTACAGGGGGCCAACTCACAGATACGCAGTATTTT
TRBV7-2	.	.	TRBJ2-7	CASSLVTGYEQYF	TGTGCCAGCAGCTTAGTTACCGGCTACGAGCAGTACTTC
TRBV5-1	.	.	TRBJ1-4	CASSPLGRATNEKLFF	TGCGCCAGCAGCCCCCTGGGGAGGGCAACTAATGAAAAACTGTTTTTT
TRBV5-3	.	.	TRBJ1-4	CARSLEGILTNEKLFF	TGTGCCAGAAGCTTGGAGGGGATACTTACTAATGAAAAACTGTTTTTT
TRBV5-1	.	.	TRBJ2-7	CASSISGAGFDEQYF	TGCGCCAGCAGCATCTCGGGTGCAGGGTTCGACGAGCAGTACTTC
TRBV9	.	.	TRBJ2-3	CASSPQPRTSTDTQYF	TGTGCCAGCAGCCCCCAACCTCGGACTAGCACAGATACGCAGTATTTT
TRBV2	.	TRBD2	TRBJ2-2	CASSEVSGGANTGELFF	TGTGCCAGCAGTGAAGTTAGCGGGGGGGCCAACACCGGGGAGTTGTTTTTT
TRBV19	.	.	TRBJ2-1	CASSQSPPLRGTYNEQFF	TGTGCCAGTAGCCAATCCCCACCTCTGCGCGGGACCTACAATGAGCAGTTCTTC
TRBV15	.	.	TRBJ1-5	CATNPGFGNQPQHF	TGTGCCACCAACCCAGGTTTCGGCAATCAGCCCCAGCATTTT
TRBV6-6	.	.	TRBJ1-3	CASTSPGNTIYF	TGTGCCAGCACATCCCCTGGAAACACCATATATTTT
TRBV6-1	.	TRBD1	TRBJ2-2	CASSEIDRGTGELFF	TGTGCCAGCAGTGAAATCGACAGGGGCACCGGGGAGCTGTTTTTT
TRBV5-1	.	TRBD1	TRBJ2-1	CASSWAGQGATNEQFF	TGCGCCAGCAGCTGGGCCGGACAGGGGGCAACCAATGAGCAGTTCTTC
TRBV19	.	TRBD1	TRBJ2-2	CATETGQGYTGELFF	TGTGCCACAGAAACGGGACAGGGTTACACCGGGGAGCTGTTTTTT
TRBV6-1	.	.	TRBJ1-5	CASSESLGWLPLGQPQHF	TGTGCCAGCAGTGAGTCACTAGGTTGGCTGCCGTTGGGTCAGCCCCAGCATTTT
TRBV6-1	.	.	TRBJ2-1	CASSEVPQYNEQFF	TGTGCCAGCAGTGAAGTTCCCCAGTACAATGAGCAGTTCTTC
TRBV5-4	.	TRBD2	TRBJ2-1	CASSLAGGPNEQFF	TGTGCCAGCAGTTTAGCGGGGGGGCCCAATGAGCAGTTCTTC
TRBV19	.	TRBD1	TRBJ2-1	CASGQGAGEQFF	TGTGCCAGCGGACAGGGGGCCGGTGAGCAGTTCTTC
TRBV2	few	TRBD2	TRBJ2-5	CASSESRGGETQYF	TGTGCCAGCAGTGAATCCCGGGGGGGGGAGACCCAGTACTTC
TRBV29-1	.	.	TRBJ1-2	CSVHVGGSNGYTF	TGCAGCGTTCACGTGGGAGGAAGTAATGGCTACACCTTC